This T cell receptor (beta chain) was obtained from a study of blood T cell repertoires in COVID-19. The germline V gene encodes CDR1 SGHRS and CDR2 YFSETQ. V was shortened by 4 bases and J by 2 bases, with 12 bases between the two germline ends. CDR3 length equals 14 residues. Libraries were prepared by immunoSEQ multiplex PCR; TCRdb keeps only in-frame clonotypes and omits some of them. Of about 300,000 clones listed, roughly 87% were seen once; the top ten hold about 6%. Participant age was about 18 to 100 years, and participants resided in 24 US areas. Membership in each cohort depended on participant-reported clinical history.

Material: PBMCs or T cells enriched from blood (not recorded which). The chain combines TRBV5-1 with TRBJ1-2; D perhaps matches TRBD1 (5 bases). The source of this sequence is a woman aged 30 to 39 who had recovered from COVID-19. The CDR3 DNA sequence: TGCGCCAGCAGCCAGGCCGCAGGGAACTATGGCTACACCTTC. Amino acids: CASSQAAGNYGYTF.